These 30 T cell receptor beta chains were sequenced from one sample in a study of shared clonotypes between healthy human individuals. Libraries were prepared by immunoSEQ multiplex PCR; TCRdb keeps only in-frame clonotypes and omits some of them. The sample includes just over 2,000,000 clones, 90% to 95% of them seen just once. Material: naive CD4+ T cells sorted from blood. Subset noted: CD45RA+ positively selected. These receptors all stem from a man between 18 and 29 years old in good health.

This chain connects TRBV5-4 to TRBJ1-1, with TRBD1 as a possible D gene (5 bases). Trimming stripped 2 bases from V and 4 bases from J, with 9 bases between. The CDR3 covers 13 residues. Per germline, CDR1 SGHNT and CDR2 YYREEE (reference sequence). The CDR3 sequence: CASSFGGGTEAFF. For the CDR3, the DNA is TGTGCCAGCAGCTTTGGGGGAGGCACTGAAGCTTTCTTT.

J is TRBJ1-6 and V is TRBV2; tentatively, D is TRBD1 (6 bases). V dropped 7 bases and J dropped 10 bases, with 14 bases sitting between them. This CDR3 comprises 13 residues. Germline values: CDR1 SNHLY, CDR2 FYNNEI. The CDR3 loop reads CASKEQGISPLHF. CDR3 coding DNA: TGTGCCAGCAAAGAACAGGGAATATCACCCCTCCACTTT.

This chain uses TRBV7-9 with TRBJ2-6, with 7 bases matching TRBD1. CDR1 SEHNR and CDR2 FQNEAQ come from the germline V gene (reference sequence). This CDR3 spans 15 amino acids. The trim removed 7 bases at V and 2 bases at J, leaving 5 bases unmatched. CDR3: CASNLDRAGANVLTF. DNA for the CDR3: TGTGCCAGCAACCTCGACAGGGCTGGGGCCAACGTCCTGACTTTC.

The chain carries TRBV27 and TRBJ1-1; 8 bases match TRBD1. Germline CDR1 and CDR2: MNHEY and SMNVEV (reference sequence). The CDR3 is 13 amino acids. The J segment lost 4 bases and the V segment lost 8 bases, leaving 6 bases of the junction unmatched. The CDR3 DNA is TGTGCCAGCGGAACGACAGGGGCCACTGAAGCTTTCTTT. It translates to CASGTTGATEAFF.

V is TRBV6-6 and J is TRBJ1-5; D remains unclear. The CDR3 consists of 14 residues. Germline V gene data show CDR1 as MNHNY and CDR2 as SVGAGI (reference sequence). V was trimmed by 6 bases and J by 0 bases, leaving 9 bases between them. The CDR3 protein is CASSPQYSNQPQHF. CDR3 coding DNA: TGTGCCAGCAGCCCTCAATATAGCAATCAGCCCCAGCATTTT.

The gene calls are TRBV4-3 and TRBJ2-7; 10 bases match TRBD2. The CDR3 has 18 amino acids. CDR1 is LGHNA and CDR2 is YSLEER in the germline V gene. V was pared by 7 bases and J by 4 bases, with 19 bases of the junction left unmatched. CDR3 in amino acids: CASTDPGLAKCPPYEQYF. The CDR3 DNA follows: TGCGCCAGCACCGACCCGGGACTAGCGAAGTGCCCCCCTTACGAGCAGTACTTC.

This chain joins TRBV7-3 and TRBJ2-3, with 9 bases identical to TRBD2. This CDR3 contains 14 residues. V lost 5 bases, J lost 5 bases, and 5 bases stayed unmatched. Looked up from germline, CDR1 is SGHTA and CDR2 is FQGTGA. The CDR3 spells CASSPSGVQDTQYF. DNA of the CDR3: TGTGCCAGCAGCCCTAGCGGGGTTCAAGATACGCAGTATTTT.

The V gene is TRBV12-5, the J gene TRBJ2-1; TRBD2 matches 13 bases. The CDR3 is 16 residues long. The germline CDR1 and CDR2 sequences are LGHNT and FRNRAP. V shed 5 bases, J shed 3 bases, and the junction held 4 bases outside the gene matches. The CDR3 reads CASGLTSGGVYNEQFF. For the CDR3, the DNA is TGTGCTAGTGGTCTCACTAGCGGGGGGGTCTACAATGAGCAGTTCTTC.

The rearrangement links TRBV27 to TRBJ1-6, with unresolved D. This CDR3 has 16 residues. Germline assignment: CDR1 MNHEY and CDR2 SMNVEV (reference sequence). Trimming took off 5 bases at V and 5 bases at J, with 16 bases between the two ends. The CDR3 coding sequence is TGTGCCAGCAGTACCTTCCCGACGGAAGATAATTCACCCCTCCACTTT. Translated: CASSTFPTEDNSPLHF.

This CDR3 is CASSELSLGTDTQYF. The CDR3 DNA follows: TGTGCCAGCAGTGAACTATCCCTGGGCACAGATACGCAGTATTTT. The J gene is TRBJ2-3, the V gene TRBV6-1, with no clear D. Trimming took 2 bases from V and 1 from J, leaving 10 bases between them. Germline-derived CDR1 and CDR2 are MNHNS and SASEGT. The CDR3 runs 15 residues.

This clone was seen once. The CDR3 spells CASSEAHPSSGNTIYF. The CDR3 nucleotides are TGTGCCAGCAGTGAAGCGCACCCGAGCTCTGGAAACACCATATATTTT. V usage is TRBV6-1 and J usage is TRBJ1-3; D is undetermined. The CDR3 covers 16 residues. Germline V lookup: CDR1 MNHNS, CDR2 SASEGT. V was trimmed by 0 bases and J by 0 bases, leaving 9 bases between them.

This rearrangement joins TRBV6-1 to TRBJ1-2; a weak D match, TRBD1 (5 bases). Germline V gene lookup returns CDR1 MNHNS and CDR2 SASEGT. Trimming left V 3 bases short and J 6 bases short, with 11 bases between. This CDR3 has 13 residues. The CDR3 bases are TGTGCCAGCAGTGATTCTAGGGGTAATGGCTACACCTTC. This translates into CASSDSRGNGYTF.

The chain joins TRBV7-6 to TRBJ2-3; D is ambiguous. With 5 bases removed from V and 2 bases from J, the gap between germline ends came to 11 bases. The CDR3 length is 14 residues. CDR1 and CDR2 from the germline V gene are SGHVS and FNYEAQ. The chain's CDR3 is CASSPGRSTDTQYF. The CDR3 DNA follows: TGTGCCAGCAGCCCCGGACGGTCCACAGATACGCAGTATTTT. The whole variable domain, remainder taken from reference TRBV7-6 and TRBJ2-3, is GAGVSQSPRYKVTKRGQDVALRCDPISGHVSLYWYRQALGQGPEFLTYFNYEAQQDKSGLPNDRFSAERPEGSISTLTIQRTEQRDSAMYRCASSPGRSTDTQYFGPGTRLTVL.

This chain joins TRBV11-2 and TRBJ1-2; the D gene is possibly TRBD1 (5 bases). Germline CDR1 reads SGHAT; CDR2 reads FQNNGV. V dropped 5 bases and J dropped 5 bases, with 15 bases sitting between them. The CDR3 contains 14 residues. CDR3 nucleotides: TGTGCCAGCAGCCGGACTGAGGGACTGTATGGCTACACCTTC. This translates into CASSRTEGLYGYTF.

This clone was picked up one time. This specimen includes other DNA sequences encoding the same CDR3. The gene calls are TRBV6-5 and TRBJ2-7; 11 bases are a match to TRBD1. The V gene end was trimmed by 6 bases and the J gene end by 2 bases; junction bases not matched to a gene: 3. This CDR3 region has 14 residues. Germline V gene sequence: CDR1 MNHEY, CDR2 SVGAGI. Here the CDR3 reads CASSSGQGAYEQYF. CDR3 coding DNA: TGTGCCAGCAGCTCGGGACAGGGGGCCTACGAGCAGTACTTC.

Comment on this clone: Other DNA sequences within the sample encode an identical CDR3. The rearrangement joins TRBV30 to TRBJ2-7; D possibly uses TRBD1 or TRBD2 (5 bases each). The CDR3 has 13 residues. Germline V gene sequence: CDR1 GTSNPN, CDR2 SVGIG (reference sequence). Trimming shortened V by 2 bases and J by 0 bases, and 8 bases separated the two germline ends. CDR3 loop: CAWSPGSSYEQYF. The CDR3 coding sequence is TGTGCCTGGAGTCCAGGGAGCTCCTACGAGCAGTACTTC.

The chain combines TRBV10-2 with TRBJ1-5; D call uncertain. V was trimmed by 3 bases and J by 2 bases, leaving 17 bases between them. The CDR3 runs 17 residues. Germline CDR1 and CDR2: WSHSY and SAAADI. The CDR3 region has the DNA TGCGCCAGCAGTGAACTATACAGCGATGGTCGCAATCAGCCCCAGCATTTT. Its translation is CASSELYSDGRNQPQHF.

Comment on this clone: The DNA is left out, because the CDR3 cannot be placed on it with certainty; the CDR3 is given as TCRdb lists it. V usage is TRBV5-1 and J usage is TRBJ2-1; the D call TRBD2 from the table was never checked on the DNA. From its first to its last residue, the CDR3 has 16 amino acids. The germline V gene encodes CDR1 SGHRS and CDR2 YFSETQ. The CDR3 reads CASRRELAFFGNEQFF.

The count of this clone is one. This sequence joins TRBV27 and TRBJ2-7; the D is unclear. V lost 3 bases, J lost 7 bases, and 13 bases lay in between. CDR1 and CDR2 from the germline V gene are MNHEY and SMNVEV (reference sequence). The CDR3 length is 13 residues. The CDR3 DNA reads TGTGCCAGCAGTTTCCCTCAGGCCGGGGAGCAGTACTTC. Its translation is CASSFPQAGEQYF.

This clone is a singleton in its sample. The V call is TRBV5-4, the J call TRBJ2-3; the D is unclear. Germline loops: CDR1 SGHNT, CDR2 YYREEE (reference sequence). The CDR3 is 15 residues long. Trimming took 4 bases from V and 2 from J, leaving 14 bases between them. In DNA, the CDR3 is TGTGCCAGCAGCCTGCTGGGCCCCCCCACAGATACGCAGTATTTT. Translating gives CASSLLGPPTDTQYF.

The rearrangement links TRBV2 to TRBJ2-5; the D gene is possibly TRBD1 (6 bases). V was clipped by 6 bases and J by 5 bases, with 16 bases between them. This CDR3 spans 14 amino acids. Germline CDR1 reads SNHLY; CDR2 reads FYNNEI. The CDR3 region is CASREDRSRETQYF. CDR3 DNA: TGTGCCAGCAGAGAGGACAGAAGTAGGGAGACCCAGTACTTC.

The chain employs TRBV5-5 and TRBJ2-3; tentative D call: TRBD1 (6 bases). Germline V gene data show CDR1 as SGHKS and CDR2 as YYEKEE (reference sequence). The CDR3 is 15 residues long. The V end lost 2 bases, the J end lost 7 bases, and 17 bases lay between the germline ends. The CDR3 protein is CASSFTQGTTNTQYF. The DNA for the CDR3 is TGTGCCAGCAGCTTCACGCAGGGGACCACTAATACGCAGTATTTT. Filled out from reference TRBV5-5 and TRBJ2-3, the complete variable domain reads DAGVTQSPTHLIKTRGQQVTLRCSPISGHKSVSWYQQVLGQGPQFIFQYYEKEERGRGNFPDRFSARQFPNYSSELNVNALLLGDSALYLCASSFTQGTTNTQYFGPGTRLTVL.

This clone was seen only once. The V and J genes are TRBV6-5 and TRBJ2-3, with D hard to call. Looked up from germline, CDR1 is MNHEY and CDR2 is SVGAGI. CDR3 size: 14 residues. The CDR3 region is CVTCVSRGTDTQYF. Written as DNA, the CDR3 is TGTGTCACGTGTGTGTCCCGGGGCACAGATACGCAGTATTTT.

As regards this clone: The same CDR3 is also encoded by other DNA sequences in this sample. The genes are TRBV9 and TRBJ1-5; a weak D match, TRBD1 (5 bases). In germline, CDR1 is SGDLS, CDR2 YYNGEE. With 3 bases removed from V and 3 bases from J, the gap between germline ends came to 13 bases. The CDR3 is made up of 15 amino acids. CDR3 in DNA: TGTGCCAGCAGCGCCACCGGGGGTTCCAATCAGCCCCAGCATTTT. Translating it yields CASSATGGSNQPQHF.

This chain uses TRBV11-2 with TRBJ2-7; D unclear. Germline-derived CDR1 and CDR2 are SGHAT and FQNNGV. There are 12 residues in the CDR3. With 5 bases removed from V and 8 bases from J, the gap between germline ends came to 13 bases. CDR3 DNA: TGTGCCAGCAGCCCCCCCGCGGAGAAGCAGTACTTC. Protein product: CASSPPAEKQYF.

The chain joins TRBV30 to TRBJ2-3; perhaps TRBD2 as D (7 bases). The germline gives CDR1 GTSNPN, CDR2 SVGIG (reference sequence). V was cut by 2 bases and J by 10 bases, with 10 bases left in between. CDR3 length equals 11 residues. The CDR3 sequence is CAWSRGGAQYF. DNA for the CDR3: TGTGCCTGGAGTAGGGGGGGCGCGCAGTATTTT.

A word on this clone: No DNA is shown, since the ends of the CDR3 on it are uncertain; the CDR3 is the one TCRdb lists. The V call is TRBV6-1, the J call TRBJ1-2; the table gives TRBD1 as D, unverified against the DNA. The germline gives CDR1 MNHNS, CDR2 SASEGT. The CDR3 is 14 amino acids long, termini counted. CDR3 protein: CASILDRTNYGYTF.

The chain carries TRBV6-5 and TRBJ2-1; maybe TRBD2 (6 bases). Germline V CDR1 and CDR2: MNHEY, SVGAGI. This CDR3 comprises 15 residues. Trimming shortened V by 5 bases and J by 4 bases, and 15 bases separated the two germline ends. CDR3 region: CASSQSGLTYNEQFF. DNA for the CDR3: TGTGCCAGCAGTCAAAGCGGGCTAACTTACAATGAGCAGTTCTTC.

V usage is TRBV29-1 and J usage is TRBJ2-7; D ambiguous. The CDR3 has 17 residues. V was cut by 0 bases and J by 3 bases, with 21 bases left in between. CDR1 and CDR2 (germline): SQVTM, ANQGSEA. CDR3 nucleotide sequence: TGCAGCGTTGAAGATCTACTTTCTCCACGAAGCCTCTACGAGCAGTACTTC. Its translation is CSVEDLLSPRSLYEQYF.

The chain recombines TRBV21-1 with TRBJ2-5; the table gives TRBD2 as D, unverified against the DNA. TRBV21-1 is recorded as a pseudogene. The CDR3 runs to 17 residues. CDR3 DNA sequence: TGTGCCAGCAGCAAAGCGGGAGTAGCGGGCCACCAAGAGACCCAGTACTTC. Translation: CASSKAGVAGHQETQYF.